The clone carrying this TCR beta chain was counted at least ten times. Building the TCR beta libraries relied on iRepertoire HTBI primers, and CDR3 regions underwent Arm-PCR. TCRdb redid the calling of the multiplex PCR reads with MiXCR, one entry per CDR3 protein. The repertoire holds approximately 480,000 distinct CDR3 sequences, with around 16% as singletons. These data come from a study of regulatory T cells in long-lasting Graves disease. On the study more broadly: Patients newly diagnosed with Graves' had been on antithyroid drugs for under 3 months.

The sample's time point: newly diagnosed GD, antithyroid drugs for less than 3 months. Following extraction of RNA from PBMCs, that RNA was used to make the TCR library. The germline V gene encodes CDR1 GTSNPN and CDR2 SVGIG (reference sequence). There are 13 residues in the CDR3. Deletions cut 0 bases from V and 3 bases from J, with 5 bases between. The same specimen was also included in a second study, on T cells in Graves' hyperthyroidism and ophthalmopathy. That work states: Blood samples included most of the expanded thyroid clonotypes exceeding 0.001. Model predictions of ophthalmopathy came a median about 6.3 months before onset.

The TCR was taken from a man aged 40-49 years with Graves disease. This specimen consisted of peripheral blood mononuclear cells (PBMCs), obtained at new diagnosis, from a patient treated with antithyroid drugs. V is TRBV30 and J is TRBJ2-2; D is uncertain. The CDR3 coding sequence is TGTGCCTGGAGTGTAGAAGACACCGGGGAGCTGTTTTTT. Translation gives CAWSVEDTGELFF.